One sample yielded the 19 T cell receptor beta chains listed below, sequenced in a study of blood T cell repertoires in COVID-19. TCRdb's table, derived via immunoSEQ multiplex PCR, lists solely in-frame clones and lacks some. The repertoire includes about 94,000 clones, around 67% of them detected once, and 3.9% sits in the top ten. The sample consisted of peripheral blood. These receptors all stem from a man between 65 and 85 years old with COVID-19, enrolled during active disease.

Only one count was recorded for this clone. The chain uses TRBV10-3 and TRBJ2-1; the match to TRBD2 covers 8 bases. V shed 11 bases, J shed 7 bases, and the junction held 16 bases outside the gene matches. The CDR3 totals 15 residues. Germline CDR1 reads ENHRY; CDR2 reads SYGVKD. The CDR3 here is CAVSSGLTTANEQFF. In nucleotides, the CDR3 is TGTGCCGTATCTAGCGGGCTCACCACAGCAAATGAGCAGTTCTTC.

This rearrangement joins TRBV29-1 to TRBJ2-2; D perhaps matches TRBD2 (6 bases). The CDR3 sequence is 13 residues long. The V gene lost 3 bases and the J gene lost 6 bases, with 11 bases spanning the gap. The germline V gene has CDR1 SQVTM and CDR2 ANQGSEA. DNA for the CDR3: TGCAGCGTTGAGAGGGACTCACCCGGGGAGCTGTTTTTT. Translating gives CSVERDSPGELFF.

This clone was seen more than once but under ten times. This chain links TRBV10-3 with TRBJ2-3, with 9 bases identical to TRBD2. Germline V gene data show CDR1 as ENHRY and CDR2 as SYGVKD. CDR3 length: 17 residues. V shed 8 bases and J 5 bases; nucleotides not matched to a gene: 17. The CDR3 DNA reads as TGTGCCATCTCCACCGGGCGGGAGGGCCGGGTGTTAGATACGCAGTATTTT. Protein product: CAISTGREGRVLDTQYF.

For this clone: At one boundary the junction diverges from the germline segment, which might be a read error. The chain carries TRBV7-2 and TRBJ1-6; D is ambiguous. The CDR3 is 14 residues long. Per the germline V gene, CDR1 is SGHTA and CDR2 is FQGNSA. CDR3 region: CASTLQQTGSPLHF. DNA of the CDR3: TGTGCCAGCACCTTACAGCAGACGGGATCACCCCTCCACTTT.

This clone occurred a few times. The genes are TRBV11-1 and TRBJ1-3; D gene unclear. Trimming stripped 5 bases from V and 4 bases from J, with 12 bases between. The CDR3 loop spans 14 amino acids. From germline, CDR1 is SGHAT and CDR2 FQDESV (reference sequence). CDR3 residues: CASSGTAVGNTIYF. For the CDR3, the DNA is TGTGCCAGCAGCGGCACAGCGGTAGGAAACACCATATATTTT.

This clone was counted once. The V and J genes are TRBV28 and TRBJ1-2; D gene uncertain. This CDR3 contains 12 residues. Germline loops: CDR1 MDHEN, CDR2 SYDVKM. Trimming left V 3 bases short and J 7 bases short, with 9 bases between. The DNA of the CDR3 is TGTGCCAGCAGTTTGATTACAGCTGGCTACACCTTC. Translated: CASSLITAGYTF.

V is TRBV24-1 and J is TRBJ2-3, with 9 bases that match TRBD2. Losses at the gene ends were 0 bases for V and 4 bases for J; bases not matched to a gene: 10. CDR1 is KGHDR and CDR2 is SFDVKD in the germline V gene. This CDR3 has 18 amino acids. The CDR3 bases are TGTGCCACCAGTGATTTGCGGGGGTTAGCGGGAGATCCAGATACGCAGTATTTT. Amino acid sequence: CATSDLRGLAGDPDTQYF.

This chain connects TRBV7-8 to TRBJ1-3; a weak D match, TRBD1 (5 bases). This CDR3 has 18 amino acids. V dropped 1 base and J dropped 0 bases, with 16 bases sitting between them. In germline, CDR1 is SGHVS, CDR2 FQNEAQ. CDR3 residues: CASSLGSRTPSSGNTIYF. The CDR3 coding sequence is TGTGCCAGCAGCTTAGGTTCTAGGACACCGAGCTCTGGAAACACCATATATTTT.

The CDR3 DNA sequence: TGTGCCAGCACCACGGGCGAGACAGGGGGCCTGGGCACTGAAGCTTTCTTT. Its translation is CASTTGETGGLGTEAFF. V is TRBV28 and J is TRBJ1-1; 10 bases align to TRBD1. The CDR3 consists of 17 residues. Germline-derived CDR1 and CDR2 are MDHEN and SYDVKM. J was trimmed by 4 bases and V by 7 bases; bases with no gene match: 15. The whole variable domain, remainder taken from reference TRBV28 and TRBJ1-1, is DVKVTQSSRYLVKRTGEKVFLECVQDMDHENMFWYRQDPGLGLRLIYFSYDVKMKEKGDIPEGYSVSREKKERFSLILESASTNQTSMYLCASTTGETGGLGTEAFFGQGTRLTVV.

The rearrangement links TRBV4-2 to TRBJ1-2; a weak D match, TRBD1 (6 bases). V shed 4 bases and J shed 7 bases, with 16 bases lying between them. The CDR3 sequence is 14 residues long. Per germline, CDR1 LGHNA and CDR2 YNFKEQ. As DNA, the CDR3 is TGTGCCAGCAGCCCCGACTCGGGGGGCGCTGGCTACACCTTC. Its protein is CASSPDSGGAGYTF.

This rearrangement joins TRBV21-1 to TRBJ2-7; TRBD1 is taken as the D call from the table, unchecked against the DNA. TRBV21-1 has pseudogene status. The CDR3 runs to 15 residues. CDR3 amino acids: CASSKGRDSPYEQYF. In nucleotides, the CDR3 is TGTGCCAGCAGCAAAGGACGTGACAGTCCCTACGAGCAGTACTTC.

CDR3 coding DNA: TGTGCCAGCAGTGCACTAAGCGCTAATGAAAAACTGTTTTTT. As protein: CASSALSANEKLFF. The rearrangement links TRBV2 to TRBJ1-4; D call uncertain. Germline V gene data show CDR1 as SNHLY and CDR2 as FYNNEI. V was cut by 4 bases and J by 3 bases, with 9 bases left in between. The CDR3 totals 14 residues. Based on the CDR3 plus reference TRBV2 and TRBJ1-4, the full variable domain is EPEVTQTPSHQVTQMGQEVILRCVPISNHLYFYWYRQILGQKVEFLVSFYNNEISEKSEIFDDQFSVERPDGSNFTLKIRSTKLEDSAMYFCASSALSANEKLFFGSGTQLSVL.

The gene calls are TRBV4-2 and TRBJ1-2; TRBD1 agrees at 9 bases. Germline CDR1 is LGHNA and CDR2 is YNFKEQ. The junction had 5 bases not matched to a gene; V was cut back by 2 bases and J by 4 bases. The CDR3 is 15 amino acids. The CDR3 loop is CASSQPMGQGYGYTF. CDR3 coding DNA: TGTGCCAGCAGCCAACCCATGGGACAGGGCTATGGCTACACCTTC.

The chain recombines TRBV30 with TRBJ2-1; maybe TRBD2 (5 bases). Germline-derived CDR1 and CDR2 are GTSNPN and SVGIG (reference sequence). Trimming removed 1 base from V and 11 bases from J, with 9 bases in between. The CDR3 is made up of 11 amino acids. CDR3 in DNA: TGTGCCTGGAGTGCTAGCCCCAAGCAGTTCTTC. It is translated as CAWSASPKQFF.

The chain couples TRBV3-1 (or the pseudogene TRBV3-2) to TRBJ1-1, with D possibly TRBD1 on 5 matching bases. The germline V gene has CDR1 LGHDT and CDR2 YNNKEL (reference sequence). V was trimmed by 4 bases and J by 1 base, leaving 10 bases between them. CDR3 length: 14 residues. The CDR3 spells CASSPRQGNTEAFF. The CDR3 coding sequence is TGTGCCAGCAGCCCAAGGCAGGGGAACACTGAAGCTTTCTTT.

The chain links TRBV7-2 to TRBJ1-1, with 8 nucleotides matching TRBD1. This CDR3 has 15 residues. Losses at the gene ends were 4 bases for V and 4 bases for J; bases not matched to a gene: 8. CDR1 is SGHTA, CDR2 FQGNSA, per germline. The CDR3 is CASSSWTGRVTEAFF. CDR3 in DNA: TGTGCCAGCAGCTCGTGGACAGGGAGGGTCACTGAAGCTTTCTTT. Complete variable domain (other parts from reference TRBV7-2 and TRBJ1-1): GAGVSQSPSNKVTEKGKDVELRCDPISGHTALYWYRQSLGQGLEFLIYFQGNSAPDKSGLPSDRFSAERTGGSVSTLTIQRTQQEDSAVYLCASSSWTGRVTEAFFGQGTRLTVV.

The CDR3 DNA reads TGTGCCACCAGCAGAGGAGACAGGGGAGGTGAAAAACTGTTTTTT. This encodes CATSRGDRGGEKLFF. The V gene is TRBV15, the J gene TRBJ1-4; TRBD1 matches 8 bases. J gave up 7 bases and V 1 base, and 5 bases lay outside the gene matches. The CDR3 has 15 amino acids. Germline V gene sequence: CDR1 LNHNV, CDR2 YYDKDF (reference sequence).

In DNA form, the CDR3 reads TGTGCCAGCAGTTACGACGCCACTAGGCCCTCGGAGACCCAGTACTTC. Protein sequence: CASSYDATRPSETQYF. The V call is TRBV6-6, the J call TRBJ2-5, with D tentatively TRBD2 (5 bases). There are 16 residues in the CDR3. Germline CDR1 reads MNHNY; CDR2 reads SVGAGI (reference sequence). Trimming left V 2 bases short and J 5 bases short, with 18 bases between.

The rearrangement links TRBV25-1 to TRBJ2-2; 7 bases match TRBD2. The germline V gene has CDR1 MGHDK and CDR2 SYGVNS. The CDR3 is 16 residues long. Trimming took 3 bases from V and 5 from J; bases not matched to a gene: 9. The CDR3 DNA follows: TGTGCCAGCAGTGAGAGGTGGACTAGTGGGACCGGGGAGCTGTTTTTT. Its protein is CASSERWTSGTGELFF.